The clone carrying this TCR beta chain was found a few times. The data were taken from a study of shared clonotypes between healthy human individuals. The CDR3 has 15 amino acids. Looked up from germline, CDR1 is KGHSH and CDR2 is LQKENI. J was trimmed by 9 bases and V by 2 bases; bases with no gene match: 5. Clones were read by immunoSEQ multiplex PCR, and TCRdb kept only the in-frame ones, dropping some. The sample has about 490,000 clones; roughly 85% are singletons. The specimen was PBMCs. The V call is TRBV18, the J call TRBJ2-1, with TRBD2 matching over 12 bases. The receptor's source is a woman between 35 and 50 years old in good health. Some clones in this sample may be carry-over from other donors' samples. This CDR3 reads CASSPSSGRAGEQFF. The DNA for the CDR3 is TGTGCCAGCTCACCATCTAGCGGGAGGGCCGGTGAGCAGTTCTTC.